The 22 T cell receptor beta chains below all came from one sample that was sequenced in a study of blood T cell repertoires in COVID-19 (TCRdb year 2020). Library construction relied on the immunoSEQ multiplex PCR assay. TCRdb took this table from immuneACCESS and kept in-frame rearrangements with V and J called. Such tables lack part of the clones; where checked against another copy, unresolved V genes explain under half of the gap, and the rest is unexplained. In this sample the table shows 80,000 to 85,000 clones, around nine tenths of which occur a single time. The ten largest account for 4.8% of the sample. The sample comprised peripheral blood. The receptors were sampled from a woman older than 75 with acute or convalescent COVID-19.

CDR3 sequence: CASSGQVSGNTIYF. The CDR3 nucleotides read TGTGCCAGCAGTGGCCAGGTCTCTGGAAACACCATATATTTT. The V and J genes are TRBV25-1 and TRBJ1-3, with D unresolved. The V and J ends lost 4 bases and 0 bases respectively, with 7 bases between them. The CDR3 covers 14 residues. Per germline, CDR1 MGHDK and CDR2 SYGVNS.

This clone was recorded once. V gene TRBV27 combines with J gene TRBJ1-2; 7 positions agree with TRBD1. V lost 5 bases, J lost 4 bases, and 7 bases stayed unmatched. The CDR3 totals 14 residues. CDR1 is MNHEY and CDR2 is SMNVEV in the germline V gene (reference sequence). CDR3 nucleotides: TGTGCCAGCAGTCTCGAACAGGGGACCTATGGCTACACCTTC. This sequence encodes CASSLEQGTYGYTF.

The V and J genes are TRBV5-3 and TRBJ2-1; tentative D call: TRBD1 (6 bases). TRBV5-3 is an ORF; its function is uncertain. This CDR3 contains 17 residues. V was trimmed by 0 bases and J by 5 bases, leaving 18 bases between them. CDR3 in DNA: TGTGCCAGAAGCTTGGCTACAGGGTTCGACGGTGACAATGAGCAGTTCTTC. Translated: CARSLATGFDGDNEQFF.

The chain combines TRBV15 with TRBJ2-1, with 8 bases lining up with TRBD2. The CDR3 runs to 14 residues. Trimming at V came to 5 bases and at J to 12 bases, leaving 12 bases not matched to a gene. Germline CDR1 LNHNV, CDR2 YYDKDF (reference sequence). The CDR3 DNA follows: TGTGCCACCAGCCGGGCCACTAGCGGACCATTGCAGTTCTTC. Protein product: CATSRATSGPLQFF.

The chain combines TRBV6-2 or TRBV6-3 with TRBJ1-5; tentative D call: TRBD1 (5 bases). The ends were cut back, 2 bases at V and 2 bases at J, with 10 bases in the middle. Germline loops: CDR1 MNHEY, CDR2 SVGEGT. CDR3 length: 15 amino acids. The CDR3 sequence is CASSYVGAGNQPQHF. The CDR3 region has the DNA TGTGCCAGCAGTTACGTAGGGGCAGGCAATCAGCCCCAGCATTTT.

The chain combines TRBV7-2 with TRBJ2-7; TRBD1 matches 7 bases. CDR1 and CDR2 (germline): SGHTA, FQGNSA. The V gene end was trimmed by 5 bases and the J gene end by 3 bases; junction bases not matched to a gene: 4. The CDR3 covers 13 residues. CDR3 region: CASSPRQGYEQYF. CDR3 bases: TGTGCCAGCAGCCCGAGACAGGGCTACGAGCAGTACTTC.

V and J are TRBV19 and TRBJ1-1, with D hard to call. V lost 6 bases to trimming and J lost 10 bases, with 24 bases between them. The CDR3 is 15 residues long. CDR1 and CDR2 from the germline V gene are LNHDA and SQIVND (reference sequence). The CDR3 loop reads CASSPQRGLSGVAFF. In DNA form, the CDR3 reads TGTGCCAGTAGCCCTCAGAGAGGCCTTAGCGGGGTAGCTTTCTTT.

The CDR3 region is CASSVSHTGELFF. The CDR3 DNA is TGTGCCAGCAGTGTGAGTCACACCGGGGAGCTGTTTTTT. The chain couples TRBV12-3 or TRBV12-4 to TRBJ2-2; D gene ambiguous. Trimming pared 5 bases from V and 3 bases from J, leaving 7 bases between. The CDR3 consists of 13 residues.

The chain recombines TRBV5-6 with TRBJ1-1; 8 bases line up with TRBD1. Germline CDR1 is SGHDT and CDR2 is YYEEEE. With V trimmed by 0 bases and J by 2 bases, 9 bases remained unmatched. This CDR3 is built from 17 residues. The CDR3 protein is CASSLVADRVINTEAFF. The DNA of the CDR3 is TGTGCCAGCAGCTTGGTAGCGGACAGGGTCATAAACACTGAAGCTTTCTTT.

The rearrangement uses TRBV2 and TRBJ1-6, with D possibly being TRBD1 (5 bases). CDR3 length: 14 residues. Deletions cut 6 bases from V and 5 bases from J, with 11 bases between. Germline V lookup: CDR1 SNHLY, CDR2 FYNNEI. For the CDR3, the DNA is TGTGCCAGCAGGGGGGGACGGAATAATTCACCCCTCCACTTT. The encoded protein is CASRGGRNNSPLHF. The variable domain in full, completed from reference TRBV2 and TRBJ1-6, reads EPEVTQTPSHQVTQMGQEVILRCVPISNHLYFYWYRQILGQKVEFLVSFYNNEISEKSEIFDDQFSVERPDGSNFTLKIRSTKLEDSAMYFCASRGGRNNSPLHFGNGTRLTVT.

The chain recombines TRBV18 with TRBJ2-1; TRBD1 matches 7 bases. The length of the CDR3 is 15 residues. CDR1 is KGHSH and CDR2 is LQKENI in the germline V gene. J gave up 6 bases and V 1 base, and 6 bases lay outside the gene matches. Here the CDR3 DNA reads TGTGCCAGCTCACCACTGATCACAGGGGTCAATGAGCAGTTCTTC. Translating gives CASSPLITGVNEQFF.

This clone was recorded a few times. The chain couples TRBV5-1 to TRBJ2-2, with D perhaps matching TRBD2 (5 bases). V was shortened by 4 bases and J by 1 base, with 11 bases between the two germline ends. The CDR3 has 15 residues. The germline CDR1 and CDR2 sequences are SGHRS and YFSETQ. The CDR3 loop is CASSAQGRNTGELFF. CDR3 bases: TGCGCCAGCAGCGCCCAAGGGAGGAACACCGGGGAGCTGTTTTTT.

The gene calls are TRBV7-8 and TRBJ2-3; perhaps TRBD1 as D (5 bases). Per germline, CDR1 SGHVS and CDR2 FQNEAQ. The V end was cut by 5 bases, the J end by 0 bases, with 12 bases between. The CDR3 consists of 15 residues. The CDR3 spells CASSRRETSTDTQYF. CDR3 bases: TGTGCCAGCAGCCGCAGGGAAACTAGCACAGATACGCAGTATTTT.

The CDR3 spells CASSRGQGGWATQYF. DNA for the CDR3: TGTGCCAGCAGCCGCGGACAGGGTGGTTGGGCGACCCAGTACTTC. This rearrangement joins TRBV5-8 to TRBJ2-5, with 8 bases fitting TRBD1. CDR3 length: 15 amino acids. Trimming at V came to 4 bases and at J to 7 bases, leaving 12 bases not matched to a gene. Germline-derived CDR1 and CDR2 are SGHTS and YDEGEE. Full variable domain (outside the CDR3, taken from reference TRBV5-8 and TRBJ2-5): EAGVTQSPTHLIKTRGQQATLRCSPISGHTSVYWYQQALGLGLQFLLWYDEGEERNRGNFPPRFSGRQFPNYSSELNVNALELEDSALYLCASSRGQGGWATQYFGPGTRLLVL.

The genes are TRBV18 and TRBJ1-5; no firm D call. The germline CDR1 and CDR2 sequences are KGHSH and LQKENI. This CDR3 spans 13 amino acids. Deletions cut 2 bases from V and 5 bases from J, with 7 bases between. The CDR3 is CASSPGSDQPQHF. Here the CDR3 DNA reads TGTGCCAGCTCACCAGGTTCGGATCAGCCCCAGCATTTT.

The chain carries TRBV29-1 and TRBJ2-2; no reliable D call. This CDR3 spans 13 amino acids. Per the germline V gene, CDR1 is SQVTM and CDR2 is ANQGSEA. V shed 4 bases and J shed 2 bases, with 8 bases lying between them. CDR3 region: CSVVRSNTGELFF. Here the CDR3 DNA reads TGCAGCGTTGTTCGGTCCAACACCGGGGAGCTGTTTTTT.

This chain uses TRBV5-1 with TRBJ2-5, with 12 bases aligning to TRBD2. The CDR3 spans 16 residues. Germline V gene data show CDR1 as SGHRS and CDR2 as YFSETQ. The junction had 7 bases not matched to a gene; V was cut back by 4 bases and J by 3 bases. CDR3 in DNA: TGCGCCAGCAGCCAACTAGCGGGGGGCCACAAAGAGACCCAGTACTTC. It yields the protein CASSQLAGGHKETQYF.

This chain uses TRBV9 with TRBJ1-6; D is ambiguous. Germline assignment: CDR1 SGDLS and CDR2 YYNGEE. V lost 3 bases and J 7 bases, leaving 8 bases between the germline ends. The CDR3 runs 13 residues. CDR3: CASSAIENSPLHF. CDR3 DNA: TGTGCCAGCAGCGCAATAGAGAATTCACCCCTCCACTTT.

This chain joins TRBV13 and TRBJ1-2; possibly TRBD1 for D (6 bases). CDR1 PRHDT and CDR2 FYEKMQ come from the germline V gene (reference sequence). The CDR3 covers 14 residues. Trimming removed 5 bases at V and 4 bases at J, with 14 bases between. The CDR3 sequence: CASSRVGQSYGYTF. DNA of the CDR3: TGTGCCAGCAGCCGAGTTGGACAGTCCTATGGCTACACCTTC.

The chain is built from TRBV5-6 and TRBJ2-3; 14 nucleotides line up with TRBD2. The germline V gene encodes CDR1 SGHDT and CDR2 YYEEEE. The CDR3 contains 16 residues. The V and J ends lost 3 bases and 4 bases, in that order; junction bases with no gene match: 4. The CDR3 sequence: CASSSGLAGGSDTQYF. The CDR3, as DNA: TGTGCCAGCAGCTCCGGACTAGCGGGGGGTTCAGATACGCAGTATTTT.

The CDR3 DNA reads TGTGCCATCTCTCCCCTTCTGGACAGGGGGAGTCCCACCTCTGGAAACACCATATATTTT. It specifies CAISPLLDRGSPTSGNTIYF. The chain links TRBV10-3 to TRBJ1-3; 10 nucleotides agree with TRBD1. The germline V gene encodes CDR1 ENHRY and CDR2 SYGVKD. The V gene end was trimmed by 8 bases and the J gene end by 0 bases; junction bases not matched to a gene: 19. There are 20 residues in the CDR3.

This clone appeared once. The chain recombines TRBV2 with TRBJ1-6; D call uncertain. CDR3 size: 15 residues. Trimming removed 2 bases from V and 6 bases from J, with 11 bases in between. In germline, CDR1 is SNHLY, CDR2 FYNNEI. CDR3 in amino acids: CASSEMRQSNSPLHF. The CDR3, as DNA: TGTGCCAGCAGTGAAATGAGGCAGAGTAATTCACCCCTCCACTTT. Based on the CDR3 plus reference TRBV2 and TRBJ1-6, the full variable domain is EPEVTQTPSHQVTQMGQEVILRCVPISNHLYFYWYRQILGQKVEFLVSFYNNEISEKSEIFDDQFSVERPDGSNFTLKIRSTKLEDSAMYFCASSEMRQSNSPLHFGNGTRLTVT.